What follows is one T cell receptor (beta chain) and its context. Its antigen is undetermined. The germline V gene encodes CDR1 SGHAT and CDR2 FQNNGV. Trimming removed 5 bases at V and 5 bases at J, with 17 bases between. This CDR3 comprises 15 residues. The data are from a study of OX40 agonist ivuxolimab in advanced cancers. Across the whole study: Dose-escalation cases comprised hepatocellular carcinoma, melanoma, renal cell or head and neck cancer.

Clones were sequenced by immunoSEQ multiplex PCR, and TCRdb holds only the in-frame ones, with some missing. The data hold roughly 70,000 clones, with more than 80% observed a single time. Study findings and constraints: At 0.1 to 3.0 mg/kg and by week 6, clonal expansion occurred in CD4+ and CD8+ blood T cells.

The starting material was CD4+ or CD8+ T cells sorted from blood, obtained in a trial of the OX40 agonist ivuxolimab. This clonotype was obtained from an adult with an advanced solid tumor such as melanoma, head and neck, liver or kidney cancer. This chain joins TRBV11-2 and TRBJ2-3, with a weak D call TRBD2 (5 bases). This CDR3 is CASSPQPLEGDTQYF. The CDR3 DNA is TGTGCCAGCAGCCCACAGCCGCTCGAGGGAGATACGCAGTATTTT.